These T cell receptor beta chains were read from a single sample in a study of vaccination and CD4 T cells after COVID-19. From the PCR reads, TCRdb called clonotypes with MiXCR, one entry per CDR3 protein. The sample carries roughly 20,000 distinct CDR3 sequences, less than 55% recorded once. Antigens for these TCRs are unknown. Source material: CD4+ T cells from blood, cultured in vitro. Receptors originate from a human donor who had recovered from COVID-19. Each CDR3 is given with its conserved first and last residue. The D gene is left open where the match is weak. Part of the rows lack a size; the others show once, few, many or a class for expanded clones.

clone_size d_call j_call v_call cdr3_nt cdr3_aa
few - TRBJ1-2 TRBV2 TGTGCCAGCAGTGAAGCGCGACAATGGGGCTACACCTTC CASSEARQWGYTF
- TRBD1 TRBJ1-5 TRBV20-1 TGCAGTGCTAGTCGGGACAGGGGATATTGGACCCAGCATTTT CSASRDRGYWTQHF
- - TRBJ2-7 TRBV10-3 TGTGCCATCAGGTGGCGGGACTCGGACGAGCAGTACTTC CAIRWRDSDEQYF
medium-sized - TRBJ1-2 TRBV6-2/TRBV6-3 TGTGCCAGCAGTAAGACCGAACTTCCCCCTAACTATGGCTACACCTTC CASSKTELPPNYGYTF
- - TRBJ1-1 TRBV10-1 TGCGCCAGCAGTGGAAATGTGAACACTGAAGCTTTCTTT CASSGNVNTEAFF
- TRBD2 TRBJ2-3 TRBV27 TGTGCCAGCAGTTTTCGGGGGGACACAGATACGCAGTATTTT CASSFRGDTDTQYF
- - TRBJ2-1 TRBV20-1 TGCAGTGCTAGAAGCGGACTACGCAATGAGCAGTTCTTC CSARSGLRNEQFF
- TRBD1 TRBJ1-5 TRBV12-3/TRBV12-4 TGTGCCAGCAGTAGACAGGGCGGGAATCAGCCCCAGCATTTT CASSRQGGNQPQHF
- - TRBJ2-7 TRBV6-2/TRBV6-3 TGTGCCAGCAGTTATAATCCTCCCTACGAGCAGTACTTC CASSYNPPYEQYF
- TRBD1 TRBJ1-5 TRBV30 TGTGCCTGGTCCGGGACAGCAGTTTATCAGCCCCAGCATTTT CAWSGTAVYQPQHF
- - TRBJ1-3 TRBV20-1 TGCAGTGCTACGTTCCTTGGGGGGGCTCGTGGAAACACCATATATTTT CSATFLGGARGNTIYF
few - TRBJ1-5 TRBV10-3 TGTGCCATCAGTGTCGCAGGGGACTATCAGCCCCAGCATTTT CAISVAGDYQPQHF
- - TRBJ2-7 TRBV5-4 TGTGCCAGCAGCTTGGGCGGGGCCAACTCCTACGAGCAGTACTTC CASSLGGANSYEQYF
- - TRBJ1-5 TRBV20-1 TGCAGTGCTAGACCGTTAGGGAGGGGGGTTAGCAATCAGCCCCAGCATTTT CSARPLGRGVSNQPQHF
few - TRBJ1-2 TRBV15 TGTGCCACCAGCAGAGAGGGGTATGGCTACACCTTC CATSREGYGYTF
- - TRBJ2-2 TRBV5-1 TGCGCCAGCAGCGGCCGGGGAGTAGTCACCGGGGAGCTGTTTTTT CASSGRGVVTGELFF
few TRBD1 TRBJ2-5 TRBV27 TGTGCCAGCAGTCTACTGACAGGGGTGGAGGAGACCCAGTACTTC CASSLLTGVEETQYF
few TRBD1 TRBJ1-1 TRBV6-1 TGTGCCAGCAGTGATTTAGGGACAGGTCCGAAAGAAGCTTTCTTT CASSDLGTGPKEAFF
few TRBD1 TRBJ1-2 TRBV10-3 TGTGCCATCAGTGCAAGGGACAGTTCCATCTATGGCTACACCTTC CAISARDSSIYGYTF
- TRBD1 TRBJ1-1 TRBV19 TGTGCCAGTAGTGCCGACAGGGGGCTCGCTGAAGCTTTCTTT CASSADRGLAEAFF
- - TRBJ2-2 TRBV6-1 TGTGCCAGCAGCTCCTTAACCGGGGAGCTGTTTTTT CASSSLTGELFF
- - TRBJ2-7 TRBV27 TGTGCCAGCAGTCTACCGGGGGCTGCCTCCTACGAGCAGTACTTC CASSLPGAASYEQYF
- TRBD2 TRBJ2-5 TRBV18 TGTGCCAGCTCACCAAGAAGAGCGGGGGAGGGGGAGACCCAGTACTTC CASSPRRAGEGETQYF
- - TRBJ1-2 TRBV6-5 TGTGCCAGCAGTTTGGGACAACGCTATTATGGCTACACCTTC CASSLGQRYYGYTF
- TRBD2 TRBJ2-6 TRBV7-3 TGTGCCAGCAGCTTGGGAAGCGGGGGGGGTGGGGCCAACGTCCTGACTTTC CASSLGSGGGGANVLTF
- - TRBJ1-2 TRBV5-1 TGCGCCAGCAGCCCAGGACCGCTGCAGGCTAACTATGGCTACACCTTC CASSPGPLQANYGYTF
few TRBD1 TRBJ1-6 TRBV28 TGTGCCAGCAGTTGGGACAGCCCTTTGGCCCTCCACTTT CASSWDSPLALHF
- TRBD2 TRBJ2-3 TRBV15 TGTGCCACCAGCACGGGACTAGCGGGAGTAGGCGCAGATACGCAGTATTTT CATSTGLAGVGADTQYF
few TRBD1 TRBJ2-3 TRBV7-6 TGTGCCAGCAGCTGGGACAGGGAGGATACGCAGTATTTT CASSWDREDTQYF
- - TRBJ1-6 TRBV12-2 TGTGCAAGTCGCCCAAACGGGAGAATCTCCTATAATTCACCCCTCCACTTT CASRPNGRISYNSPLHF
- - TRBJ1-2 TRBV11-3 TGTGCCAGCAGCTTAGGGGAGGGGGTCGGCTATGGCTACACCTTC CASSLGEGVGYGYTF
- - TRBJ2-1 TRBV2 TGTGCCAGCAGTGAAGAGGGGGCCGGGGGGGAGCAGTTCTTC CASSEEGAGGEQFF
- - TRBJ1-1 TRBV19 TGTGCCAGTAGTATAGAGGTAGAGGTTGGAGCTTTCTTT CASSIEVEVGAFF
- - TRBJ1-1 TRBV20-1 TGCAGTTGCGAAACGGGGACCATGAACACTGAAGCTTTCTTT CSCETGTMNTEAFF
- - TRBJ2-3 TRBV20-1 TGCAGTGTCAGAGGGAGGGCTAGGGGGGTCCGGGCGGCAGATACGCAGTATTTT CSVRGRARGVRAADTQYF
- TRBD1 TRBJ1-3 TRBV20-1 TGCAGTGCTCCGGACAGGAGTGGAAACACCATATATTTT CSAPDRSGNTIYF
- TRBD2 TRBJ2-3 TRBV19 TGTGCCAGTAGACAAGGACTAGCGGGAGGTGGGGCGCAGTATTTT CASRQGLAGGGAQYF
- TRBD1 TRBJ2-1 TRBV4-3 TGCGCCAGCAGCCGACAGGGGACAGGGAACGGCAATGAGCAGTTCTTC CASSRQGTGNGNEQFF
- TRBD1 TRBJ1-5 TRBV28 TGTGCCAGCAGTTCTTATCAGGGGGCCCAGCCCCAGCATTTT CASSSYQGAQPQHF
few - TRBJ2-3 TRBV24-1 TGTGCCACCAGTGGAGGCGTAGATACGCAGTATTTT CATSGGVDTQYF
once - TRBJ1-4 TRBV6-1 TGTGCCAGCAGTGAAGAGAAACAGAATGAAAAACTGTTTTTT CASSEEKQNEKLFF